This T cell receptor (beta chain) was captured in a study of response to subunit inactivated influenza vaccine. TCRdb reanalysed the RT-PCR reads using MiXCR and keeps one entry per CDR3 protein. This sample carries about 780,000 distinct CDR3 sequences, about 18% of them seen once, and the ten largest clones take roughly 11%. This clonotype was observed once. Its antigen is as yet unknown. General observations from the study: The authors offered the suggestion that each seasonal influenza vaccination recruits few new T cells.

Germline lookup yields CDR1 MDHEN and CDR2 SYDVKM. V lost 3 bases to trimming and J lost 5 bases, with 16 bases between them. This CDR3 spans 15 amino acids. The chain links TRBV28 to TRBJ2-5; D is perhaps TRBD2 (5 bases). The sequencing here drew on PBMCs from blood, taken approximately 5 days after vaccination. The receptor was derived from a middle-aged man who received an inactivated influenza vaccine. This chain's CDR3 is CASSFVWRARETQYF. CDR3 nucleotide sequence: TGTGCCAGCAGTTTTGTTTGGCGGGCCCGGGAGACCCAGTACTTC.